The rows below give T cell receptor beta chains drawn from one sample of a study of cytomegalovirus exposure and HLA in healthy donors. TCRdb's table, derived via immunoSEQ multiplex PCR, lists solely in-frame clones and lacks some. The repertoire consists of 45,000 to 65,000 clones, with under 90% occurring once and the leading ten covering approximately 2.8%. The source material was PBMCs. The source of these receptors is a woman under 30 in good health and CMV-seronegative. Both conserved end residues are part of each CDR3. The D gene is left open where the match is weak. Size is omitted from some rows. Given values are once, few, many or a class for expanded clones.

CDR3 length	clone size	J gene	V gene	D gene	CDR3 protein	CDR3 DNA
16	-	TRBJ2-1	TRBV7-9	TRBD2	CASSPGLAGGVDEQFF	TGTGCCAGCAGCCCCGGACTAGCGGGAGGGGTGGATGAGCAGTTCTTC
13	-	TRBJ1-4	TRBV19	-	CATIGGASEKLFF	TGTGCCACAATCGGGGGGGCGAGTGAAAAACTGTTTTTT
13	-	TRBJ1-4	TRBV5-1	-	CASSDGGDEKLFF	TGCGCCAGCAGCGATGGGGGGGATGAAAAACTGTTTTTT
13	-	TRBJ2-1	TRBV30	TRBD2	CAGRAGDYNEQFF	TGTGCCGGGCGGGCGGGGGACTACAATGAGCAGTTCTTC
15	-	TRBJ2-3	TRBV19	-	CASTDGGGAIDTQYF	TGTGCCAGTACAGACGGAGGGGGCGCGATAGATACGCAGTATTTT
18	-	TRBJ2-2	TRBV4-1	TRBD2	CASSQDSLAGGSTGELFF	TGCGCCAGCAGCCAAGATTCCCTAGCGGGAGGAAGCACCGGGGAGCTGTTTTTT
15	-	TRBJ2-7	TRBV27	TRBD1	CASSPPTGEDYEQYF	TGTGCCAGCAGCCCACCCACAGGGGAAGACTACGAGCAGTACTTC
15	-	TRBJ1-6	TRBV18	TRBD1	CASSEPGQGVSPLHF	TGTGCCAGCTCAGAACCGGGACAGGGTGTTTCACCCCTCCACTTT
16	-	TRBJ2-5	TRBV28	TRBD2	CASSLFESGKQETQYF	TGTGCCAGCAGTTTATTCGAGAGCGGGAAACAAGAGACCCAGTACTTC
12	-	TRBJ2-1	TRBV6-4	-	CASRGTSSEQFF	TGTGCCAGCAGGGGTACTAGCTCCGAGCAGTTCTTC
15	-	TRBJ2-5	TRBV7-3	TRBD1	CASSLKGQQQETQYF	TGTGCCAGCAGCTTAAAGGGACAGCAACAAGAGACCCAGTACTTC
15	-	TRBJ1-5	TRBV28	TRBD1	CASSPADRGGQPQHF	TGTGCCAGCAGTCCTGCCGACAGGGGCGGTCAGCCCCAGCATTTT
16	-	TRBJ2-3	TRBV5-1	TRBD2	CASSLRAGGATDTQYF	TGCGCCAGCAGCTTACGTGCGGGGGGAGCCACAGATACGCAGTATTTT
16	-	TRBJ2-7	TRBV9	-	CASSVDKGVLSYEQYF	TGTGCCAGCAGCGTAGACAAGGGGGTCCTCTCCTACGAGCAGTACTTC
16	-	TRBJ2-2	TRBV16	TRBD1	CASSPRQGRATGELFF	TGTGCCAGCAGCCCAAGACAGGGCCGGGCCACCGGGGAGCTGTTTTTT
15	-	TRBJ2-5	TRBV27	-	CASSLSPFQGETQYF	TGTGCCAGCAGTTTATCGCCATTCCAGGGGGAGACCCAGTACTTC
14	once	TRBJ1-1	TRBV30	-	CAWSVRSKRSGAFF	TGTGCCTGGAGTGTCAGGTCCAAGAGAAGCGGGGCTTTCTTT
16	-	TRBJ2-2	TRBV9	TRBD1	CASSVGGQGATGELFF	TGTGCCAGCAGCGTAGGAGGGCAGGGGGCTACCGGGGAGCTGTTTTTT
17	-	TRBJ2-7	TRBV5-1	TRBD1	CASSSRGGGQGAYEQYF	TGCGCCAGCAGCAGCCGGGGCGGGGGACAGGGGGCCTACGAGCAGTACTTC
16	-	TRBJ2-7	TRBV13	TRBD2	CASSQVSLAGTYEQYF	TGTGCCAGCAGCCAGGTGTCGCTAGCGGGGACCTACGAGCAGTACTTC
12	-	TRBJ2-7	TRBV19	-	CASRSGQYEQYF	TGTGCCAGTAGAAGTGGCCAGTACGAGCAGTACTTC
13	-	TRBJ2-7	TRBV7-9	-	CASSRSGTYEQYF	TGTGCCAGCAGCCGGAGCGGAACCTACGAGCAGTACTTC
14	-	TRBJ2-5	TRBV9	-	CASSVGSAQETQYF	TGTGCCAGCAGCGTAGGGTCAGCGCAAGAGACCCAGTACTTC
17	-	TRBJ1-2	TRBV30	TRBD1	CAWSVFWDRGLRYGYTF	TGTGCCTGGAGTGTTTTTTGGGACAGGGGGTTGCGCTATGGCTACACCTTC
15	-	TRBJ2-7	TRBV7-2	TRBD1	CASSWVRTGGYEQYF	TGTGCCAGCAGCTGGGTCAGGACAGGGGGTTACGAGCAGTACTTC
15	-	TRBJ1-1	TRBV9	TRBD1	CASSNGQGGNTEAFF	TGTGCCAGCAGCAACGGACAGGGGGGGAACACTGAAGCTTTCTTT
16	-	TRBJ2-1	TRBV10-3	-	CAISESWGRPNNEQFF	TGTGCCATCAGTGAGTCGTGGGGGAGGCCCAACAATGAGCAGTTCTTC
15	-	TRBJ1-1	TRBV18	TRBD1	CASSIAGQMNTEAFF	TGTGCCAGCTCCATAGCGGGACAGATGAACACTGAAGCTTTCTTT
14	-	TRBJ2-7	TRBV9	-	CASGVGGNSYEQYF	TGTGCCAGCGGCGTAGGCGGGAACTCCTACGAGCAGTACTTC
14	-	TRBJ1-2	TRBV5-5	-	CASSSGVDLSGYTF	TGTGCCAGCAGCTCAGGTGTCGATCTTTCTGGCTACACCTTC
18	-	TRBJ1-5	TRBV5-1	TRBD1	CASSPTAMGTGENQPQHF	TGCGCCAGCAGCCCTACGGCGATGGGGACAGGGGAGAACCAGCCCCAGCATTTT
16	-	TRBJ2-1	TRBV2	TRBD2	CASTGLAGPTYNEQFF	TGTGCCAGCACCGGACTAGCGGGTCCCACTTACAATGAGCAGTTCTTC
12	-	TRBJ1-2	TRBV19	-	CASSIGGGGYTF	TGTGCCAGTAGTATAGGTGGCGGAGGCTACACCTTC
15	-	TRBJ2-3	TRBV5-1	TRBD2	CASSGGLAGVNTQYF	TGCGCCAGCAGCGGCGGACTAGCGGGAGTGAATACGCAGTATTTT
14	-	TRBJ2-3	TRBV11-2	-	CASGGSITTDTQYF	TGTGCCAGCGGAGGAAGTATCACCACAGATACGCAGTATTTT
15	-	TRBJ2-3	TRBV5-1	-	CASSLVLGRADTQYF	TGCGCCAGCAGCTTGGTCCTGGGCAGGGCAGATACGCAGTATTTT
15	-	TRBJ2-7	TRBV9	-	CASSVEDTESYEQYF	TGTGCCAGCAGCGTAGAGGACACCGAATCCTACGAGCAGTACTTC
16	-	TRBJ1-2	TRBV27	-	CASSIHARGMSYGYTF	TGTGCCAGCAGTATTCATGCCAGGGGCATGAGCTATGGCTACACCTTC
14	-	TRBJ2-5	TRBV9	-	CASSVDMSVETQYF	TGTGCCAGCAGCGTAGATATGAGTGTAGAGACCCAGTACTTC
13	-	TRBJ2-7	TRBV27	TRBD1	CASRTGDTYEQYF	TGTGCCAGCAGGACAGGGGATACGTACGAGCAGTACTTC
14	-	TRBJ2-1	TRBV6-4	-	CASSDAAGINEQFF	TGTGCCAGCAGTGACGCGGCGGGGATCAATGAGCAGTTCTTC
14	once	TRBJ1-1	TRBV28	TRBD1	CASSDRGLNTEAFF	TGTGCCAGCAGTGACAGGGGGTTAAACACTGAAGCTTTCTTT
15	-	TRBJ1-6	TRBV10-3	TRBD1	CAISEDRGPGSPLHF	TGTGCCATCAGCGAAGACAGGGGGCCAGGGTCACCCCTCCACTTT
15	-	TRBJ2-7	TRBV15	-	CATSREPGRQDEQYF	TGTGCCACCAGCAGGGAACCGGGACGACAGGACGAGCAGTACTTC
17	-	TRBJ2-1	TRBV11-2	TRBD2	CASSSYSGRESYNEQFF	TGTGCCAGCAGCTCCTATAGCGGGAGGGAGTCCTACAATGAGCAGTTCTTC
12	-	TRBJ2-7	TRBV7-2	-	CASSSIGYEQYF	TGTGCCAGCAGCTCAATCGGCTACGAGCAGTACTTC
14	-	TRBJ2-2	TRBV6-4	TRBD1	CASSGQDNTGELFF	TGTGCCAGCAGCGGACAGGATAACACCGGGGAGCTGTTTTTT
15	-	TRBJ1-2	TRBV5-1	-	CASSLEGRGVYGYTF	TGCGCCAGCAGCTTGGAGGGCAGGGGCGTCTATGGCTACACCTTC
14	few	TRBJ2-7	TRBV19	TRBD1	CASSAGQGRYEQYF	TGTGCCAGTAGTGCCGGACAGGGGCGATACGAGCAGTACTTC
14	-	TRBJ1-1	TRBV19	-	CASSIATEGTEAFF	TGTGCCAGTAGTATAGCAACCGAGGGAACTGAAGCTTTCTTT
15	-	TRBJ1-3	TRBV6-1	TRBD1	CASSDNTGGGNTIYF	TGTGCCAGCAGTGACAATACAGGGGGCGGAAACACCATATATTTT